This T cell receptor (beta chain) was captured by sequencing in a study of blood T cell repertoires in COVID-19 (dated by TCRdb to about 2020). Regarding the complete study: The collaborator samples originated in the United States, Italy and Spain and spanned the acute and convalescent phases of COVID-19. The prospective study material was composed of cDNA or gDNA derived from T cells, B-cell-depleted T cells, or PBMCs. The repertoires were made available in a free public database intended to serve as a resource for research on the immune response to SARS-CoV-2. The samples were drawn from the first 160 participants of the ongoing ImmuneRACE study and from 1,200 or so subjects provided by 6 global collaborators. The sample metadata nearly always contained a de-identified subject ID, COVID-19 status, age in years and sex. Where HLA class I and class II types were available, the types were taken from metadata supplied by the sample provider, not from assay-based typing. Deeply sampled blood TCRbeta repertoires from subjects exposed to, actively infected with, or recovered from COVID-19 were included in the dataset.

Each collaborating institution followed its own protocols to collect whole blood in K2EDTA tubes. Collaborator samples were shipped for TCRbeta analysis as frozen whole blood, isolated PBMCs, or DNA extracted from either sample type. The CDR3 starts with the cysteine, ends with the phenylalanine, and has 11 residues. Only the CDR3 DNA stays, 33 bases, in frame from base 1. V is cut by 4 bases and J by 3 bases, and the space between the germline ends is 4 bases. The paper's findings and limits, for the study overall: The amount of clinical and demographic metadata varied by source and participant and was provided uncurated.

TCRbeta CDR3 regions were amplified from genomic DNA using the immunoSEQ Assay, a bias-controlled multiplex PCR. The authors processed their data as follows. The number of nucleated cells in each sample was estimated from the amplification of reference gene primers within the assay. Sequence reads were collapsed and filtered to measure the absolute abundance of every unique TCRbeta CDR3 rearrangement. For each sample, productive Simpson clonality was calculated as the square root of Simpson's diversity index across productive rearrangements. The immuneACCESS repertoire file appears here via TCRdb, limited to in-frame rearrangements. These files lack a portion of the clones; in checked studies, under half of the deficit traces to unresolved V genes, and the cause of the others is not known. That table is the source of V, J and clone size, and D and trimming were worked out from the DNA. The sample records roughly 100,000 clones, about four fifths of which are singletons. The biggest ten clones account for about 16% of the sample.

Comments on this clone: Its target antigen remains unknown. No much larger clonotype is one base removed from it; base qualities were not supplied.

The receptor's source is a woman of 80 years or more with acute or convalescent COVID-19. In this chain, TRBV12-3 or TRBV12-4 is recombined with TRBJ2-7, with no D gene named confidently. Sequencing was carried out using peripheral blood. The DNA reads TGTGCCAGCAGTTCACTCTACGAGCAGTACTTC. This gives the protein CASSSLYEQYF.